This TCR beta chain stems from a study of T-cell reconstitution after alpha-beta-depleted transplantation in children (dated by TCRdb to 2016 to 2017). In terms of the full investigation: Using TCR repertoire profiling, the study followed T-cell immune reconstitution in a quantitative way in children after TCRalphabeta/CD19-depleted allogeneic hematopoietic cell transplantation.

Comments on this clonotype: Its antigen has not been determined. Qualities for individual bases were not recorded, and no much larger clone is one base off.

Libraries were made using PCR. The sequencing machine was an Illumina HiSeq 2500. To normalize quantification of the TCRbeta repertoire, the TCR libraries were built with molecular barcoding that relied on unique molecular identifiers. TCRdb redid the processing of the public reads, applying fastp at Q25 and MiXCR, and retained in-frame beta chains. Rows are combined by CDR3 protein, so each entry shows the most common genes and DNA. In all, the sample holds 230,000 or so distinct CDR3 sequences, and approximately 12% of those were seen once. The top ten clones comprise roughly 2.6% of the sample. V is clipped by 4 bases and J by 5 bases, and the sequence between their germline boundaries is 11 bases long. The CDR3 contains 14 residues, cysteine and phenylalanine counted. CDR3 DNA only is kept here, 42 bases in frame from base 1.

This sequence uses TRBV23-1 and TRBJ2-2; a tentative D match to TRBD2 spans 6 bases. TRBV23-1 counts as an open reading frame of uncertain function. This TCR was sampled from a human donor who donated a stem cell graft to a child with acute lymphoblastic leukemia. The sequenced sample was PBMCs from the stem cell graft donor, obtained from the stem cell graft. In nucleotides, the sequence is TGCGCCAGCAGTCCTGAGCTAGCGACCGGGGAGCTGTTTTTT. Its translation reads: CASSPELATGELFF.